This T cell receptor beta chain was identified during a study of OX40 agonist ivuxolimab in advanced cancers. Broadly, across the study: Ivuxolimab was a fully human IgG2 agonistic monoclonal antibody targeting the costimulatory receptor OX40 (CD134). Intravenous ivuxolimab was administered to patients every 2 weeks at six dose levels: 0.01, 0.1, 0.3, 1.5, 3 and 10 mg/kg. Of the 50 to 55 patients in dose escalation, around 19 had hepatocellular carcinoma, about 15 had melanoma, 9 had renal cell carcinoma and 9 had head and neck cancer. A male proportion of roughly 80% and a mean age of 60 years, ranging from roughly 23 to 90, were recorded for the dose-escalation cohort. Patients were allowed to have had prior anti-PD-1, anti-PD-L1 or anti-CTLA-4 therapy, and about 40% of the dose-escalation patients had been treated with checkpoint inhibitors. Three dose-escalation patients achieved partial responses, one with hepatocellular carcinoma and two with cutaneous melanoma. The point of sequencing TCRbeta in the periphery was to test whether ivuxolimab changed TCR sequence diversity and drove clonal T-cell expansion. The paper reports the monotherapy dose-escalation portion (N of about 50 patients) of the phase I ivuxolimab trial. What the work shows at the level of the full study, not this receptor alone: Antigen specificity was not determined for the clonally expanded peripheral T cells. Clonal expansion of both CD4+ and CD8+ blood T cells was observed from baseline to week 6 at doses 0.1 to 3.0 mg/kg. In partial responders in the 0.1-3.0 mg/kg groups, normalized peripheral clonal expansion was found to be among the lowest, especially among CD8+ T cells. Low levels of normalized T-cell clonal expansion were also seen in some patients who did not respond. On average, CD8+ T cells showed more expanded clones than CD4+ T cells after ivuxolimab.

In regard to this clone: What antigen it recognizes has not been identified. Base qualities are missing; no much larger clone stands one base away.

For sequencing of the TCRbeta CDR3 region, genomic DNA was extracted from the sorted cells. The immunoSEQ Assay was used to sequence the TCRbeta CDR3 regions. The source is immuneACCESS, and TCRdb retained only in-frame sequences with V and J called. Part of the clones is not carried over; for the studies checked, unresolved V genes explain less than half of this, and the remainder is unexplained. The table for this sample lists 50,000 or so clones; more than 85% of them were counted only once. Less than 40% of the sample goes to the ten largest clones. The germline V gene encodes CDR1 SGHAT and CDR2 FQNNGV. The V end loses 1 base and the J end loses 3 bases, and a stretch of 10 bases separates them. The CDR3 runs 14 amino acids, cysteine and phenylalanine included. Only CDR3 DNA is held: 42 bases, read in frame from base 1. Patients with a history of autoimmune disease or receiving systemic immunosuppression were excluded from the trial. Peripheral blood for TCR sequencing was collected from all dose cohorts at baseline, on cycle 4 day 1, and on cycle 7 day 1. The samples were taken from a phase I, first-in-human, multicenter, open-label dose-escalation trial of ivuxolimab. The trial enrolled adults with locally advanced or metastatic head and neck squamous cell, hepatocellular, melanoma or renal cell carcinoma. Before TCR sequencing, CD4+ T cells and CD8+ T cells were sorted from peripheral blood as separate populations.

Recombination connected TRBV11-2 to TRBJ2-7, with a tentative D gene TRBD1 over 5 matching bases. This clonotype was obtained from an adult with an advanced solid tumor such as melanoma, head and neck, liver or kidney cancer. Specimen: CD4+ or CD8+ T cells sorted from blood, collected in a trial of the OX40 agonist ivuxolimab. The CDR3 reads as follows: CASSLGQGIYEQYF. The DNA sequence is TGTGCCAGCAGCTTAGGTCAGGGTATCTACGAGCAGTACTTC.